A single sample gave rise to the 20 T cell receptor beta chains below, sequenced in a study of cytomegalovirus exposure and HLA in healthy donors. This PCR relied on a set of 60 Vbeta primers and 13 Jbeta primers. Sequencing used immunoSEQ multiplex PCR; TCRdb keeps in-frame clones, though not all of them. The profile shows fewer than 200,000 clones, 60% to 80% of them singletons. What was sequenced was PBMCs. The source of these receptors is a woman aged 40 to 49 in good health and CMV-seropositive.

This sequence joins TRBV9 and TRBJ2-1; D uncertain. The CDR3 runs to 14 residues. Germline-derived CDR1 and CDR2 are SGDLS and YYNGEE. Trimming stripped 0 bases from V and 8 bases from J, with 12 bases between. CDR3 region: CASSVGSRVDEQFF. CDR3 DNA: TGTGCCAGCAGCGTAGGCAGTCGGGTGGATGAGCAGTTCTTC.

The rearrangement joins TRBV18 to TRBJ1-2; weak D call: TRBD1 (6 bases). CDR1 is KGHSH and CDR2 is LQKENI in the germline V gene. The CDR3 is 15 amino acids. Trimming removed 3 bases at V and 1 base at J, with 12 bases between. CDR3 coding DNA: TGTGCCAGCTCACCGGCGGGGGCTAGTAACTATGGCTACACCTTC. Its protein product is CASSPAGASNYGYTF.

The J gene is TRBJ1-5, the V gene TRBV5-8; 10 bases match TRBD1. Trimming at V came to 4 bases and at J to 4 bases, leaving 8 bases not matched to a gene. Germline-derived CDR1 and CDR2 are SGHTS and YDEGEE. This CDR3 contains 16 residues. CDR3 in amino acids: CASSAPGQGFNQPQHF. The CDR3 DNA reads TGTGCCAGCAGCGCCCCGGGACAGGGGTTTAATCAGCCCCAGCATTTT.

This chain connects TRBV4-3 to TRBJ2-1, with 10 positions matching TRBD1. Germline V gene data show CDR1 as LGHNA and CDR2 as YSLEER. V shed 1 base, J shed 6 bases, and the junction held 6 bases outside the gene matches. The CDR3 totals 16 residues. CDR3 coding DNA: TGCGCCAGCAGCCAAGGTAGACAGGGGGCTCTCAATGAGCAGTTCTTC. Translated, it gives CASSQGRQGALNEQFF.

The chain links TRBV7-2 to TRBJ2-3; 7 positions agree with TRBD2. The germline gives CDR1 SGHTA, CDR2 FQGNSA. This CDR3 is 15 amino acids long. The V and J ends lost 0 bases and 5 bases, in that order; junction bases with no gene match: 5. CDR3 in amino acids: CASSLAGGWGDTQYF. In nucleotides, the CDR3 is TGTGCCAGCAGCTTAGCGGGGGGGTGGGGAGATACGCAGTATTTT.

This clone was picked up a small number of times. This sequence joins TRBV6-1 and TRBJ1-5; D may be TRBD1 (5 bases). Per germline, CDR1 MNHNS and CDR2 SASEGT. Trimming left V 8 bases short and J 4 bases short, with 18 bases between. The CDR3 is 15 residues long. The CDR3 spells CASWSGREGNQPQHF. CDR3 DNA sequence: TGTGCCAGCTGGTCAGGCAGGGAAGGGAATCAGCCCCAGCATTTT.

This chain connects TRBV19 to TRBJ1-5, with 7 bases fitting TRBD1. Germline lookup yields CDR1 LNHDA and CDR2 SQIVND (reference sequence). The CDR3 extends over 16 amino acids. The trim removed 3 bases at V and 4 bases at J, leaving 9 bases unmatched. CDR3 DNA: TGTGCCAGTAGTATGAAAGGACAGGCCGCGAATCAGCCCCAGCATTTT. Its translation: CASSMKGQAANQPQHF.

This clone was observed a few times. The CDR3: CASSALTGLSGGYTF. For the CDR3, the DNA is TGTGCCAGTAGTGCTCTCACAGGGCTTAGTGGCGGCTACACCTTC. The J gene is TRBJ1-2, the V gene TRBV19; maybe TRBD1 (6 bases). The V gene lost 5 bases and the J gene lost 8 bases, with 21 bases spanning the gap. Germline V gene sequence: CDR1 LNHDA, CDR2 SQIVND (reference sequence). CDR3 length equals 15 residues.

In its sample, this clone was seen once. The chain uses TRBV10-1 and TRBJ2-7, with 8 bases fitting TRBD2. Per germline, CDR1 WNHNN and CDR2 SYGVQD (reference sequence). Losses at the gene ends were 3 bases for V and 7 bases for J; bases not matched to a gene: 2. This CDR3 is built from 12 residues. CDR3 loop: CASSDTGGEQYF. The CDR3 nucleotides read TGCGCCAGCAGTGATACGGGGGGGGAGCAGTACTTC.

This clone was counted once. In this CDR3 the conserved last residue, phenylalanine or tryptophan, is missing, so a read error is likely. The chain couples TRBV5-6 to TRBJ2-7; TRBD2 might be the D (5 bases). Germline values: CDR1 SGHDT, CDR2 YYEEEE. This CDR3 spans 15 amino acids. Here the CDR3 reads CANSALAAPTGEQYL. As DNA, the CDR3 is TGTGCCAACAGCGCGTTAGCCGCCCCTACGGGGGAGCAGTACCTC.

V and J are TRBV5-1 and TRBJ2-5, with a possible D match to TRBD2 (6 bases). Deletions cut 5 bases from V and 5 bases from J, with 13 bases between. There are 13 residues in the CDR3. Germline V lookup: CDR1 SGHRS, CDR2 YFSETQ. CDR3 protein: CASREGDGETQYF. In nucleotides, the CDR3 is TGCGCCAGCAGGGAGGGAGATGGGGAGACCCAGTACTTC.

This rearrangement joins TRBV7-9 to TRBJ1-2, with 9 bases aligning to TRBD1. Trimming at V came to 5 bases and at J to 6 bases, leaving 1 base not matched to a gene. The CDR3 has 12 residues. Germline loops: CDR1 SEHNR, CDR2 FQNEAQ (reference sequence). The CDR3 spells CASSRQGDGYTF. The CDR3 DNA reads TGTGCCAGCAGCCGACAGGGGGATGGCTACACCTTC.

The chain has TRBV2 and TRBJ1-3, with TRBD1 matching over 7 bases. J gave up 0 bases and V 7 bases, and 15 bases lay outside the gene matches. CDR1 and CDR2 (germline): SNHLY, FYNNEI. CDR3 size: 18 residues. This chain's CDR3 is CASKGSPGTAGSGNTIYF. Written as DNA, the CDR3 is TGTGCCAGCAAGGGGTCTCCTGGGACAGCGGGCTCTGGAAACACCATATATTTT. Complete variable domain (other parts from reference TRBV2 and TRBJ1-3): EPEVTQTPSHQVTQMGQEVILRCVPISNHLYFYWYRQILGQKVEFLVSFYNNEISEKSEIFDDQFSVERPDGSNFTLKIRSTKLEDSAMYFCASKGSPGTAGSGNTIYFGEGSWLTVV.

This chain connects TRBV5-1 to TRBJ1-1; 10 bases are a match to TRBD1. This CDR3 has 17 amino acids. In germline, CDR1 is SGHRS, CDR2 YFSETQ. V lost 0 bases to trimming and J lost 0 bases; unmatched junction nucleotides: 5. CDR3 sequence: CASSLAGTGVMNTEAFF. The CDR3 DNA reads as TGCGCCAGCAGCTTGGCCGGGACAGGGGTTATGAACACTGAAGCTTTCTTT.

The chain employs TRBV4-3 and TRBJ2-1; TRBD1 agrees at 12 bases. The CDR3 has 14 residues. V lost 5 bases and J lost 8; bases outside the gene matches: 4. Germline assignment: CDR1 LGHNA and CDR2 YSLEER. This chain's CDR3 is CASSGTGGRDEQFF. The CDR3 coding sequence is TGCGCCAGCAGCGGGACAGGGGGCCGGGATGAGCAGTTCTTC.

The chain carries TRBV28 and TRBJ1-4; D remains ambiguous. V was cut by 5 bases and J by 8 bases, with 12 bases left in between. The CDR3 loop spans 13 amino acids. The germline CDR1 and CDR2 sequences are MDHEN and SYDVKM. CDR3 DNA: TGTGCCAGCAGTGCCCGGGAGGAAGAAAAACTGTTTTTT. As protein: CASSAREEEKLFF.

The chain is built from TRBV7-9 and TRBJ1-1; TRBD1 matches at 9 bases. CDR3 length: 14 residues. V dropped 5 bases and J dropped 8; count of bases not matched to a gene: 9. Germline values: CDR1 SEHNR, CDR2 FQNEAQ (reference sequence). The CDR3 sequence is CASSPEGQGLEAFF. The DNA for the CDR3 is TGTGCCAGCAGCCCGGAGGGACAGGGATTAGAAGCTTTCTTT. The complete variable domain, with remaining parts taken from reference TRBV7-9 and TRBJ1-1, reads DTGVSQNPRHKITKRGQNVTFRCDPISEHNRLYWYRQTLGQGPEFLTYFQNEAQLEKSRLLSDRFSAERPKGSFSTLEIQRTEQGDSAMYLCASSPEGQGLEAFFGQGTRLTVV.

This chain connects TRBV2 to TRBJ2-3; 10 nucleotides line up with TRBD2. This CDR3 region has 17 residues. Germline V CDR1 and CDR2: SNHLY, FYNNEI. The junction had 9 bases not matched to a gene; V was cut back by 4 bases and J by 2 bases. The CDR3 loop reads CASSVQTTSGFTDTQYF. In DNA, the CDR3 is TGTGCCAGCAGTGTCCAGACGACTAGCGGGTTCACAGATACGCAGTATTTT.

The chain recombines TRBV19 with TRBJ1-5; D remains ambiguous. V lost 5 bases, J lost 4 bases, and 9 bases lay in between. CDR3 length: 13 amino acids. Germline V gene lookup returns CDR1 LNHDA and CDR2 SQIVND (reference sequence). The CDR3 reads CASSAGPNQPQHF. The CDR3 bases are TGTGCCAGTAGTGCAGGTCCGAATCAGCCCCAGCATTTT.

The V call is TRBV7-2, the J call TRBJ2-5; the match to TRBD2 covers 11 bases. The CDR3 is 17 amino acids. Germline CDR1 reads SGHTA; CDR2 reads FQGNSA. V lost 6 bases to trimming and J lost 2 bases; unmatched junction nucleotides: 11. The CDR3 DNA reads TGTGCCAGCAGTCCTGGGACACTAGCGGGGGATCAAGAGACCCAGTACTTC. It specifies CASSPGTLAGDQETQYF.